This entry lists 22 T cell receptor beta chains sequenced from one sample in a study of beta chain features in type 1 diabetes. The investigators reverse transcribed all of the isolated RNA, so they sequenced expressed TCRB transcripts. The protocol was immunoSEQ multiplex PCR, while the TCRdb copy is restricted to in-frame clones and leaves out a portion. The sample holds 350,000 or so clones; 20% are singletons and the top ten take under 0.05%. Sequences were obtained from naive CD4+ T cells from blood. These receptors were taken from a woman between 18 and 29 years old in good health.

CDR3 amino acids: CSVTGTEGTEAFF. CDR3 bases: TGCAGCGTCACCGGGACGGAGGGCACTGAAGCTTTCTTT. This chain connects TRBV29-1 to TRBJ1-1; maybe TRBD1 (5 bases). The CDR3 runs 13 residues. The V and J ends lost 6 bases and 4 bases respectively, with 15 bases between them. The germline gives CDR1 SQVTM, CDR2 ANQGSEA.

The V call is TRBV11-2, the J call TRBJ2-1; the D gene is possibly TRBD2 (7 bases). Germline V gives CDR1 SGHAT, CDR2 FQNNGV. V lost 6 bases, J lost 10 bases, and 19 bases lay in between. This CDR3 comprises 14 residues. The CDR3 spells CASSSNRGGGEQFF. In DNA, the CDR3 is TGTGCCAGCAGTTCCAATAGGGGGGGAGGGGAGCAGTTCTTC. Complete variable domain (other parts from reference TRBV11-2 and TRBJ2-1): EAGVAQSPRYKIIEKRQSVAFWCNPISGHATLYWYQQILGQGPKLLIQFQNNGVVDDSQLPKDRFSAERLKGVDSTLKIQPAKLEDSAVYLCASSSNRGGGEQFFGPGTRLTVL.

The sample holds a few counts of this clone. The genes are TRBV5-1 and TRBJ1-1, with TRBD1 as a possible D gene (5 bases). The CDR3 contains 14 residues. Germline V gives CDR1 SGHRS, CDR2 YFSETQ. The V end was cut by 4 bases, the J end by 0 bases, with 10 bases between. CDR3 bases: TGCGCCAGCAGCCCGATGACAGTGAACACTGAAGCTTTCTTT. Its protein product is CASSPMTVNTEAFF.

The rearrangement links TRBV7-2 to TRBJ1-2; TRBD1 matches 9 bases. Trimming cost V 7 bases and J 3 bases; bases outside gene matches: 9. CDR1 SGHTA and CDR2 FQGNSA come from the germline V gene. This CDR3 is 15 amino acids long. The CDR3 region is CASTSGQGFHYGYTF. In nucleotides, the CDR3 is TGTGCCAGCACCTCCGGACAGGGGTTTCACTATGGCTACACCTTC.

This clone was counted only a few times. The V and J genes are TRBV5-1 and TRBJ2-2; D is ambiguous. In germline, CDR1 is SGHRS, CDR2 YFSETQ. There are 16 residues in the CDR3. V lost 2 bases and J lost 5, with 16 bases in between. CDR3: CASSFLLGVKTGELFF. CDR3 sequence (DNA): TGCGCCAGCAGCTTCTTGCTGGGCGTGAAGACCGGGGAGCTGTTTTTT.

This clone was recorded a few times. This sequence joins TRBV5-1 and TRBJ2-1; TRBD1 aligns across 10 bases. V was clipped by 3 bases and J by 4 bases; unmatched bases: 4. CDR1 is SGHRS and CDR2 is YFSETQ in the germline V gene. The CDR3 has 15 amino acids. The CDR3 DNA follows: TGCGCCAGCAGCTCTGGGACAGGGGTATACAATGAGCAGTTCTTC. Protein product: CASSSGTGVYNEQFF.

This clone was seen only a few times. The V gene is TRBV11-2, the J gene TRBJ2-3; no definite D call. Trimming took off 8 bases at V and 1 base at J, with 13 bases between the two ends. The CDR3 is 14 residues long. CDR1 is SGHAT, CDR2 FQNNGV, per germline. CDR3 in DNA: TGTGCCAGCCGGCGGATGAGCGGCACAGATACGCAGTATTTT. This sequence encodes CASRRMSGTDTQYF. The variable domain in full, completed from reference TRBV11-2 and TRBJ2-3, reads EAGVAQSPRYKIIEKRQSVAFWCNPISGHATLYWYQQILGQGPKLLIQFQNNGVVDDSQLPKDRFSAERLKGVDSTLKIQPAKLEDSAVYLCASRRMSGTDTQYFGPGTRLTVL.

This clone was observed a few times. The rearrangement joins TRBV19 to TRBJ2-7; 11 bases are a match to TRBD2. Trimming at V came to 1 base and at J to 7 bases, leaving 9 bases not matched to a gene. The V gene's germline CDR1 is LNHDA and CDR2 SQIVND (reference sequence). The CDR3 has 16 amino acids. CDR3 residues: CASSIGLAGRTEEQYF. For the CDR3, the DNA is TGTGCCAGTAGTATAGGACTAGCGGGGAGGACGGAAGAGCAGTACTTC.

This clone was observed a handful of times. The rearrangement links TRBV29-1 to TRBJ2-7, with 7 bases matching TRBD1. The junction had 9 bases not matched to a gene; V was cut back by 5 bases and J by 2 bases. The CDR3 loop spans 14 amino acids. The germline V gene has CDR1 SQVTM and CDR2 ANQGSEA. The CDR3 loop reads CSVYTGTDTYEQYF. Written as DNA, the CDR3 is TGCAGCGTTTACACCGGGACAGACACCTACGAGCAGTACTTC.

The sample holds a few counts of this clone. This sequence joins TRBV9 and TRBJ1-2; D is undetermined. V lost 4 bases and J 7 bases, leaving 17 bases between the germline ends. The germline gives CDR1 SGDLS, CDR2 YYNGEE. CDR3 size: 14 residues. The CDR3 spells CASSPDTVSPGYTF. Written as DNA, the CDR3 is TGTGCCAGCAGCCCAGACACCGTTTCCCCTGGCTACACCTTC. Full variable domain (missing parts from reference TRBV9 and TRBJ1-2): DSGVTQTPKHLITATGQRVTLRCSPRSGDLSVYWYQQSLDQGLQFLIQYYNGEERAKGNILERFSAQQFPDLHSELNLSSLELGDSALYFCASSPDTVSPGYTFGSGTRLTVV.

This clone was recorded a few times. The CDR3 DNA sequence: TGTGCCAGCAGCTTGGCCTCGCGGCATTCCTACGAGCAGTACTTC. It codes for CASSLASRHSYEQYF. The rearrangement joins TRBV5-6 to TRBJ2-7; no reliable D call. The germline V gene has CDR1 SGHDT and CDR2 YYEEEE. V lost 0 bases to trimming and J lost 1 base, with 11 bases between them. CDR3 length equals 15 residues.

This clone showed up just a few times. The chain is built from TRBV6-5 and TRBJ1-6; 8 bases agree with TRBD1. With V trimmed by 6 bases and J by 7 bases, 8 bases remained unmatched. There are 15 residues in the CDR3. Germline CDR1 and CDR2: MNHEY and SVGAGI. The chain's CDR3 is CASRAGGALNSPLHF. The CDR3 region has the DNA TGTGCCAGCAGAGCAGGGGGCGCCTTAAATTCACCCCTCCACTTT.

The chain uses TRBV5-4 and TRBJ1-5; 7 nucleotides agree with TRBD1. The CDR3 runs to 15 residues. The germline V gene has CDR1 SGHNT and CDR2 YYREEE (reference sequence). Trimming at V came to 9 bases and at J to 0 bases, leaving 9 bases not matched to a gene. The CDR3 coding sequence is TGTGCCACTCGGGACAGTCGTTATAGCAATCAGCCCCAGCATTTT. This sequence encodes CATRDSRYSNQPQHF.

The chain combines TRBV30 with TRBJ1-2; TRBD1 agrees at 10 bases. Trimming took 8 bases from V and 1 from J; bases not matched to a gene: 7. The CDR3 runs 14 residues. In germline, CDR1 is GTSNPN, CDR2 SVGIG (reference sequence). CDR3 in amino acids: CALARDRGNYGYTF. The CDR3 DNA sequence: TGTGCCCTGGCGAGGGACAGGGGTAACTATGGCTACACCTTC.

V and J are TRBV5-4 and TRBJ1-1; D possibly corresponds to TRBD1 (6 bases). This CDR3 region has 16 residues. Germline CDR1 reads SGHNT; CDR2 reads YYREEE (reference sequence). Trimming removed 1 base at V and 5 bases at J, with 18 bases between. The DNA of the CDR3 is TGTGCCAGCAGCTTGCTAGGGGGAGGGTTGGAGACTGAAGCTTTCTTT. This gives the protein CASSLLGGGLETEAFF.

This clone has a handful of counts. CDR3 in amino acids: CASSGTLGDTEAFF. DNA for the CDR3: TGTGCCAGCAGCGGGACTCTTGGGGACACTGAAGCTTTCTTT. The chain carries TRBV9 and TRBJ1-1, with D unclear. The length of the CDR3 is 14 residues. Deletions cut 3 bases from V and 3 bases from J, with 12 bases between. Germline values: CDR1 SGDLS, CDR2 YYNGEE. The complete variable domain, with remaining parts taken from reference TRBV9 and TRBJ1-1, reads DSGVTQTPKHLITATGQRVTLRCSPRSGDLSVYWYQQSLDQGLQFLIQYYNGEERAKGNILERFSAQQFPDLHSELNLSSLELGDSALYFCASSGTLGDTEAFFGQGTRLTVV.

This chain uses TRBV18 with TRBJ1-1; tentatively, D is TRBD1 (6 bases). The V end lost 3 bases, the J end lost 5 bases, and 16 bases lay between the germline ends. Per germline, CDR1 KGHSH and CDR2 LQKENI. This CDR3 spans 15 amino acids. Here the CDR3 reads CASSPLDGRGTEAFF. CDR3 nucleotide sequence: TGTGCCAGCTCACCCCTCGACGGGAGGGGGACTGAAGCTTTCTTT.

The chain is built from TRBV30 and TRBJ2-3, with 8 nucleotides matching TRBD1. The CDR3 is made up of 13 amino acids. Germline CDR1 reads GTSNPN; CDR2 reads SVGIG (reference sequence). With V trimmed by 1 base and J by 10 bases, 7 bases remained unmatched. The CDR3 here is CAWSARQGTPQYF. The DNA for the CDR3 is TGTGCCTGGAGTGCGCGACAGGGGACCCCGCAGTATTTT.

This chain uses TRBV18 with TRBJ2-2, with 11 bases aligning to TRBD1. Germline trimming cut 6 bases from V and 5 bases from J; bases unmatched to any gene: 5. This CDR3 region has 15 residues. Germline CDR1 is KGHSH and CDR2 is LQKENI. The CDR3: CASSRGQGATGELFF. As DNA, the CDR3 is TGTGCCAGCTCGCGTGGACAGGGGGCGACCGGGGAGCTGTTTTTT.

Only a few counts were recorded for this clone. V is TRBV7-2 and J is TRBJ2-7, with 7 positions matching TRBD2. This CDR3 has 15 amino acids. Germline trimming cut 2 bases from V and 0 bases from J; bases unmatched to any gene: 4. CDR1 and CDR2 (germline): SGHTA, FQGNSA. The CDR3 spells CASSLRGGDSYEQYF. In DNA form, the CDR3 reads TGTGCCAGCAGCTTACGCGGGGGAGACTCCTACGAGCAGTACTTC.

The J gene is TRBJ1-5, the V gene TRBV21-1; TRBD1 was called by the table and not checked on the DNA. TRBV21-1 is an annotated pseudogene. This CDR3 has 14 residues. The CDR3 nucleotides are TGTGCCAGCAGCAAAGTGACAGGGGATCAGCCCCAGCATTTT. Its translation: CASSKVTGDQPQHF.

This clone occurred a few times. This chain uses TRBV4-1 with TRBJ2-7, with TRBD1 matching over 9 bases. The CDR3 length is 13 residues. Germline loops: CDR1 MGHRA, CDR2 YSYEKL. The V and J ends lost 7 bases and 2 bases, in that order; junction bases with no gene match: 3. The CDR3 sequence is CASKRTGAYEQYF. In DNA, the CDR3 is TGCGCCAGCAAGAGGACAGGGGCCTACGAGCAGTACTTC.